The present TCR beta chain was sequenced within a study of read filtering for tumor transcriptome and immune sequencing. This clonotype was picked up many times. Molecular barcoded adaptors covering alpha/delta and beta/gamma chains were used on roughly 400 ng RNA. TCRdb reprocessed the reads with MiXCR, giving one entry per CDR3 protein. This table has about 25,000 distinct CDR3 sequences, approximately 23% appearing once. This CDR3 is built from 17 residues. Trimming removed 3 bases at V and 0 bases at J, with 15 bases between. Looked up from germline, CDR1 is DFQATT and CDR2 is SNEGSKA (reference sequence).

Sequencing was carried out using a population of CD138-negative cells sorted from bone marrow. The rearrangement uses TRBV20-1 and TRBJ2-6, with a possible D match to TRBD1 (6 bases). This receptor was identified in a donor over 35 with multiple myeloma. The CDR3 region has the DNA TGCAGTGCTAGTCCGGGACACTGGAGCTCTGGGGCCAACGTCCTGACTTTC. Protein product: CSASPGHWSSGANVLTF.